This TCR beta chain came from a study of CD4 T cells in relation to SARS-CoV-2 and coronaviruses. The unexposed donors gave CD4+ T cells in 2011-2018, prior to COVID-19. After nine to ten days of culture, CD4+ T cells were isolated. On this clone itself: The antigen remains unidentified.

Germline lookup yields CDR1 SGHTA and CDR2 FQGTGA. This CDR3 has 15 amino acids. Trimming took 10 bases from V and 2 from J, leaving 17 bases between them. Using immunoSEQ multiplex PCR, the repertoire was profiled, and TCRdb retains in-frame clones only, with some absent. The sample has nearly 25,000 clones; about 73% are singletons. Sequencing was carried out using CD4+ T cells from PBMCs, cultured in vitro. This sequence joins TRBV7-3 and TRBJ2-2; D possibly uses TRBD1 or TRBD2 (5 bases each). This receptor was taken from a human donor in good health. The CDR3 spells CATSFGTLNTGELFF. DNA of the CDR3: TGTGCCACTTCTTTCGGGACCCTTAACACCGGGGAGCTGTTTTTT. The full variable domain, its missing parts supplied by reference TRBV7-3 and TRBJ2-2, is GAGVSQTPSNKVTEKGKYVELRCDPISGHTALYWYRQSLGQGPEFLIYFQGTGAADDSGLPNDRFFAVRPEGSVSTLKIQRTERGDSAVYLCATSFGTLNTGELFFGEGSRLTVL.